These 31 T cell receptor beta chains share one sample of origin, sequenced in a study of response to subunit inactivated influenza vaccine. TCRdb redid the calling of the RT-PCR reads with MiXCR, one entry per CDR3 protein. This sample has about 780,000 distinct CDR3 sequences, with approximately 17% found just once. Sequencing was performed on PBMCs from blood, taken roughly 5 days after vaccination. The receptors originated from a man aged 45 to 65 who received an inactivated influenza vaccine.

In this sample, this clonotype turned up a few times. The CDR3 is CSASQGEREQYF. CDR3 nucleotide sequence: TGCAGTGCTAGTCAGGGGGAGCGGGAGCAGTACTTC. V gene TRBV20-1 combines with J gene TRBJ2-7; 7 nucleotides line up with TRBD1. The CDR3 contains 12 residues. Germline CDR1 DFQATT, CDR2 SNEGSKA (reference sequence). Germline trimming cut 3 bases from V and 7 bases from J; bases unmatched to any gene: 6.

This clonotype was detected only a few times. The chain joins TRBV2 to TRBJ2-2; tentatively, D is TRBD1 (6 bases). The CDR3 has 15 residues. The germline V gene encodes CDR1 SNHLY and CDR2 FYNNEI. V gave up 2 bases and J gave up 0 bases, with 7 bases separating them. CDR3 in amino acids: CASSEWDTNTGELFF. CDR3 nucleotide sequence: TGTGCCAGCAGTGAATGGGACACGAACACCGGGGAGCTGTTTTTT. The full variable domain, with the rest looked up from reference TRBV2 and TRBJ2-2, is EPEVTQTPSHQVTQMGQEVILRCVPISNHLYFYWYRQILGQKVEFLVSFYNNEISEKSEIFDDQFSVERPDGSNFTLKIRSTKLEDSAMYFCASSEWDTNTGELFFGEGSRLTVL.

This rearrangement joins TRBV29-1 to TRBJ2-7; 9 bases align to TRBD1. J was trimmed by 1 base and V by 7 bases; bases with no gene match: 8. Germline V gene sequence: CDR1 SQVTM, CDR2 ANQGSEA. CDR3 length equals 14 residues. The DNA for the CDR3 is TGCAGCGCTCGGGACAGGGAATGGTCCTACGAGCAGTACTTC. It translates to CSARDREWSYEQYF.

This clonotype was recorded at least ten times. CDR3: CASSLWTGANTGELFF. DNA of the CDR3: TGTGCCAGCAGTTTATGGACAGGGGCAAACACCGGGGAGCTGTTTTTT. The V call is TRBV12-3 or TRBV12-4, the J call TRBJ2-2; TRBD1 matches 9 bases. The V segment lost 2 bases and the J segment 2 bases; nucleotides outside the gene matches: 3. CDR3 length: 16 amino acids.

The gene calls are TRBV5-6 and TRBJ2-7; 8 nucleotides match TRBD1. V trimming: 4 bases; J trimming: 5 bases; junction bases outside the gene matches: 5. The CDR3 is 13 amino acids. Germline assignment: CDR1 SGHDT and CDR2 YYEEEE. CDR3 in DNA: TGTGCCAGCAGCAGACAGGGGTCCGACGAGCAGTACTTC. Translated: CASSRQGSDEQYF.

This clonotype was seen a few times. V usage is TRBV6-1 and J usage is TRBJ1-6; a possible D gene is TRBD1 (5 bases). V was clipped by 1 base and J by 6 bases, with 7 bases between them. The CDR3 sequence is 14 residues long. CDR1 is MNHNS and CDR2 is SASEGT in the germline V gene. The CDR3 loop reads CASSEVDSNSPLHF. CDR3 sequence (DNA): TGTGCCAGCAGTGAAGTAGACAGTAATTCACCCCTCCACTTT.

The CDR3 bases are TGCGCCAGCAGCCGCGGGACAGTTGGCACTGAAGCTTTCTTT. Encoded protein: CASSRGTVGTEAFF. This chain links TRBV4-1 with TRBJ1-1, with TRBD1 matching over 7 bases. Germline V gene sequence: CDR1 MGHRA, CDR2 YSYEKL. The CDR3 totals 14 residues. The trim removed 4 bases at V and 4 bases at J, leaving 6 bases unmatched.

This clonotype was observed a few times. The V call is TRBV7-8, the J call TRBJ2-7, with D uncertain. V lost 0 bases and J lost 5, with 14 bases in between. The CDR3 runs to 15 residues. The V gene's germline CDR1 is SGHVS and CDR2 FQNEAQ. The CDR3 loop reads CASSLAGPGSDEQYF. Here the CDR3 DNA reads TGTGCCAGCAGCTTAGCGGGCCCTGGATCGGACGAGCAGTACTTC.

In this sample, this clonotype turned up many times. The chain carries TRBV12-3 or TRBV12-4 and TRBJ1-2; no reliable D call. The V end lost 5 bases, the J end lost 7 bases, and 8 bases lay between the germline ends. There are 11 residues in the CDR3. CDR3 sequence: CASSTSGGYTF. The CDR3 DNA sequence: TGTGCCAGCAGTACGAGTGGTGGCTACACCTTC.

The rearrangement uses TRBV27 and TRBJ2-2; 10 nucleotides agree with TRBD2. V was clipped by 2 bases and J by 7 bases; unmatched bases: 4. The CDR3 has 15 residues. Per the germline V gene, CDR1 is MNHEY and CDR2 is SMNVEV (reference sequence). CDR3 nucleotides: TGTGCCAGCAGTTTACTAGCGGGAGCTCTCGGGGAGCTGTTTTTT. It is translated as CASSLLAGALGELFF.

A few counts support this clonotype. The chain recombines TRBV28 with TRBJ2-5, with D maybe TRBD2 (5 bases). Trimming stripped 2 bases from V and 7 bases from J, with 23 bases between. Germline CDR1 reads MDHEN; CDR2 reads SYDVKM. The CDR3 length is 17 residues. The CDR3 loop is CASSLPISGVSGWTQYF. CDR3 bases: TGTGCCAGCAGTTTACCTATCAGCGGCGTTTCGGGATGGACCCAGTACTTC. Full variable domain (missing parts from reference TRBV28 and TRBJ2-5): DVKVTQSSRYLVKRTGEKVFLECVQDMDHENMFWYRQDPGLGLRLIYFSYDVKMKEKGDIPEGYSVSREKKERFSLILESASTNQTSMYLCASSLPISGVSGWTQYFGPGTRLLVL.

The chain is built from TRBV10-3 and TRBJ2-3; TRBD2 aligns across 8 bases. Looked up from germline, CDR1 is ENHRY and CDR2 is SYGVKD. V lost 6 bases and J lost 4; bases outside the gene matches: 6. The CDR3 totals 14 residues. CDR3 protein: CAISERELSDTQYF. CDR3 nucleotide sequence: TGTGCCATCAGCGAGCGGGAGTTGTCAGATACGCAGTATTTT.

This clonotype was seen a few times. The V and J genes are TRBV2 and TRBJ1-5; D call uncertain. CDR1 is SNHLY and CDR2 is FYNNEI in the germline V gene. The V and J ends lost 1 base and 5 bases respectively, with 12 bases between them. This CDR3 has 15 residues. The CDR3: CASSEVVGPYQPQHF. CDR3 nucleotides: TGTGCCAGCAGTGAAGTGGTAGGGCCCTATCAGCCCCAGCATTTT.

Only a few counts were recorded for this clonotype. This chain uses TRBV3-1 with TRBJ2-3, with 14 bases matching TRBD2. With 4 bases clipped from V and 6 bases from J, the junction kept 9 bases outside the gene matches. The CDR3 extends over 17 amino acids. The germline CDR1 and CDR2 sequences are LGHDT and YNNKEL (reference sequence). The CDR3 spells CASSLGLAGGLADTQYF. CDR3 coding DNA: TGTGCCAGCAGCCTAGGACTAGCGGGGGGATTGGCGGATACGCAGTATTTT.

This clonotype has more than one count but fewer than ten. The CDR3 protein is CASSQGQGRRLNTEAFF. CDR3 DNA sequence: TGCGCCAGCAGCCAAGGACAGGGGAGGAGGCTGAACACTGAAGCTTTCTTT. The V gene is TRBV4-1, the J gene TRBJ1-1; 8 nucleotides line up with TRBD1. V lost 1 base to trimming and J lost 0 bases; unmatched junction nucleotides: 7. Germline CDR1 reads MGHRA; CDR2 reads YSYEKL. This CDR3 contains 17 residues.

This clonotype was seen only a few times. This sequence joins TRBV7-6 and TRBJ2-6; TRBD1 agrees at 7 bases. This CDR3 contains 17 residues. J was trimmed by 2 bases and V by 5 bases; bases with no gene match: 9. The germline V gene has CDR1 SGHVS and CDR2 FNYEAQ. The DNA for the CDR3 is TGTGCCAGCAGCGTATCACAGGGGTTTACTGGGGCCAACGTCCTGACTTTC. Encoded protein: CASSVSQGFTGANVLTF.

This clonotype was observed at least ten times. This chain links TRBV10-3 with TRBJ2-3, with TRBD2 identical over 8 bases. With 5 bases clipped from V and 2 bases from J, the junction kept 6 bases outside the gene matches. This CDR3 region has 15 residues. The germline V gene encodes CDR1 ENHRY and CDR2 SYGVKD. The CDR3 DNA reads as TGTGCCATCAGTCGTAGCGGGACCCTCACAGATACGCAGTATTTT. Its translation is CAISRSGTLTDTQYF.

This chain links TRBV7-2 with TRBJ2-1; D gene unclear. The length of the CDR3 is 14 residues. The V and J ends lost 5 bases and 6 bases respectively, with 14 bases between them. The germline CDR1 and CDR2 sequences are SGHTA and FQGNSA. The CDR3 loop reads CASSPPPVGNEQFF. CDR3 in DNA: TGTGCCAGCAGCCCCCCTCCGGTGGGCAATGAGCAGTTCTTC.

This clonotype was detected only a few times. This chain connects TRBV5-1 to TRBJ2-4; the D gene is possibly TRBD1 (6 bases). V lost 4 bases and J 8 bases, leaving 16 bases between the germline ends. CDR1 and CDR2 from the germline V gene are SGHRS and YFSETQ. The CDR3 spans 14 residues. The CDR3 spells CASSPGVGADIQYF. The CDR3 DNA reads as TGCGCCAGCAGCCCTGGTGTGGGGGCTGACATTCAGTACTTC.

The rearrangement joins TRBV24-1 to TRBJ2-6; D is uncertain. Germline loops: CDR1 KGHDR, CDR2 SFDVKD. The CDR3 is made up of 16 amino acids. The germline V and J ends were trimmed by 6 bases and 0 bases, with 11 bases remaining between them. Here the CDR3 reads CATSFPARSGANVLTF. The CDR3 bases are TGTGCCACCAGTTTCCCAGCCCGCTCTGGGGCCAACGTCCTGACTTTC.

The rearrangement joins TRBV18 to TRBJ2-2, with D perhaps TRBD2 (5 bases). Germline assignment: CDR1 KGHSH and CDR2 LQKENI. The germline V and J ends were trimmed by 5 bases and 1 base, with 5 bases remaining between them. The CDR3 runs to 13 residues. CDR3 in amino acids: CASSGLNTGELFF. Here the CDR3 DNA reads TGTGCCAGCTCAGGACTGAACACCGGGGAGCTGTTTTTT. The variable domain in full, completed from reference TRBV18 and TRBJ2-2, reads NAGVMQNPRHLVRRRGQEARLRCSPMKGHSHVYWYRQLPEEGLKFMVYLQKENIIDESGMPKERFSAEFPKEGPSILRIQQVVRGDSAAYFCASSGLNTGELFFGEGSRLTVL.

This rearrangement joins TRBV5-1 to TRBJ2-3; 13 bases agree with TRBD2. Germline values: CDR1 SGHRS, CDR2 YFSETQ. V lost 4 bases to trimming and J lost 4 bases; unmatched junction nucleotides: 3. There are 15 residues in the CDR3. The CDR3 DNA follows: TGCGCCAGCAGCCGAGGGACTAGCGGGGCAGATACGCAGTATTTT. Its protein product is CASSRGTSGADTQYF. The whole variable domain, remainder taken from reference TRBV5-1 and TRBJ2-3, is KAGVTQTPRYLIKTRGQQVTLSCSPISGHRSVSWYQQTPGQGLQFLFEYFSETQRNKGNFPGRFSGRQFSNSRSEMNVSTLELGDSALYLCASSRGTSGADTQYFGPGTRLTVL.

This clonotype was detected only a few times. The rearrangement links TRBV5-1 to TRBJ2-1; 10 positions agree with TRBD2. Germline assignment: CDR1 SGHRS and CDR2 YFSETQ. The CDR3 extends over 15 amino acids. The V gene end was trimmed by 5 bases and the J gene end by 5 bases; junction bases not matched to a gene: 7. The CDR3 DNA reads TGCGCCAGCAGGTCGAGAGCGGGGGGGAACAATGAGCAGTTCTTC. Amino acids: CASRSRAGGNNEQFF.

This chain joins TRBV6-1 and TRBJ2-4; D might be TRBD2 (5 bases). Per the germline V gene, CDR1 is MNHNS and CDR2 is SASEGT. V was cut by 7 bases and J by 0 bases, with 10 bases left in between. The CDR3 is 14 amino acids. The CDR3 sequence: CASTGSAAKNIQYF. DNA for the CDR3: TGTGCCAGCACTGGTAGCGCAGCCAAAAACATTCAGTACTTC.

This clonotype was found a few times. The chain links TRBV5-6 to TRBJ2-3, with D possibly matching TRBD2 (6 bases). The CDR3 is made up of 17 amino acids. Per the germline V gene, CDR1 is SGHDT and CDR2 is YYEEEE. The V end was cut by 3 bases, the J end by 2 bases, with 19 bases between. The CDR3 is CASSSLSRGTHTDTQYF. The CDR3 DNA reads TGTGCCAGCAGCTCTCTTTCTCGAGGGACTCACACAGATACGCAGTATTTT. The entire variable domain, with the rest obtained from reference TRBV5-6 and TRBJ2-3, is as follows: DAGVTQSPTHLIKTRGQQVTLRCSPKSGHDTVSWYQQALGQGPQFIFQYYEEEERQRGNFPDRFSGHQFPNYSSELNVNALLLGDSALYLCASSSLSRGTHTDTQYFGPGTRLTVL.

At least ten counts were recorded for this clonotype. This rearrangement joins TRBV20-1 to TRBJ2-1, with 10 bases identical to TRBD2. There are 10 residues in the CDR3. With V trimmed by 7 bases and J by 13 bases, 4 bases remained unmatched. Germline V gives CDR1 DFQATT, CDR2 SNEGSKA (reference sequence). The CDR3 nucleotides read TGCAGTGTCAAGCGGGAGGGCCAGTTCTTC. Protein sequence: CSVKREGQFF.

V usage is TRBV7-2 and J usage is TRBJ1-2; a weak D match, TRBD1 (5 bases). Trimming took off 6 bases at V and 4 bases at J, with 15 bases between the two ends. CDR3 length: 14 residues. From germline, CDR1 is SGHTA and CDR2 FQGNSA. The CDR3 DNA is TGTGCCAGCAGTCAAGGGGAGCAGGGCTATGGCTACACCTTC. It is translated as CASSQGEQGYGYTF.

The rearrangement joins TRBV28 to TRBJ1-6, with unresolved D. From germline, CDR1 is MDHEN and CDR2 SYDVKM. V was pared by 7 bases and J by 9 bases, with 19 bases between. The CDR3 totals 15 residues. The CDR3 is CASTNTAGSGSPLHF. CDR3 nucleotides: TGTGCCAGCACCAACACGGCGGGGAGCGGTTCACCCCTCCACTTT.

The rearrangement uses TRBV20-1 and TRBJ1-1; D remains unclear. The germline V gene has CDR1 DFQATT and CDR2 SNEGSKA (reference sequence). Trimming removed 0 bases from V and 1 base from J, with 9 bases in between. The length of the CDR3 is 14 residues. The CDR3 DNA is TGCAGTGCTAGAGATTCAAAGGGGAACACTGAAGCTTTCTTT. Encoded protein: CSARDSKGNTEAFF.

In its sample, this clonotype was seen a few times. The CDR3 nucleotides are TGCGCCAGCAGCCAAGATGCAGTTCACCAAGAGACCCAGTACTTC. Its protein is CASSQDAVHQETQYF. The chain uses TRBV4-3 and TRBJ2-5; no definite D call. V shed 0 bases and J shed 0 bases, with 8 bases lying between them. This CDR3 region has 15 residues. CDR1 is LGHNA, CDR2 YSLEER, per germline.

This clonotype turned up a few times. CDR3 in DNA: TGTGCCAGCAGCCCCGCCTGGGGCGGGGGGGCCTACTACAATGAGCAGTTCTTC. Amino acids: CASSPAWGGGAYYNEQFF. The V gene is TRBV6-2 or TRBV6-3, the J gene TRBJ2-1, with 9 bases matching TRBD2. Germline trimming cut 6 bases from V and 3 bases from J; bases unmatched to any gene: 15. The CDR3 is 18 residues long. Per germline, CDR1 MNHEY and CDR2 SVGEGT.